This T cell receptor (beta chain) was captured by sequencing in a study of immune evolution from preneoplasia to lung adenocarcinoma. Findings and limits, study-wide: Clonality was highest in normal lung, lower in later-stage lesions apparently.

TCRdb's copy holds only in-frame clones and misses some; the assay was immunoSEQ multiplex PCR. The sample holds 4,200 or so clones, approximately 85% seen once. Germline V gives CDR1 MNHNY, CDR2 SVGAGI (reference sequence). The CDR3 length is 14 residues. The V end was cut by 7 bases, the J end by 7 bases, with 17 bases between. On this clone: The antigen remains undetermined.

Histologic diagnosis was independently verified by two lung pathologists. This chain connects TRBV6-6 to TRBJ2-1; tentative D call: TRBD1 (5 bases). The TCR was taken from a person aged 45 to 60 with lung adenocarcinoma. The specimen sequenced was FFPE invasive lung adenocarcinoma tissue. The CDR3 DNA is TGTGCCAGCACCATCTCGCCTAGGGGAAATGAGCAGTTCTTC. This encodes CASTISPRGNEQFF.